This record covers a single T cell receptor beta chain. Its antigen is still unknown. Germline V gene sequence: CDR1 LNHDA, CDR2 SQIVND (reference sequence). V was clipped by 4 bases and J by 4 bases, with 13 bases between them. The CDR3 loop spans 14 amino acids. This specimen comes from a study of shared clonotypes between healthy human individuals. Generated by immunoSEQ multiplex PCR, the TCRdb table keeps only in-frame clones and is missing some. The repertoire holds 150,000 to 200,000 clones, with around 63% as singletons. Study conclusions and caveats: Among the subsets, naive ones generally showed larger estimated richness than memory ones. Rarefaction analysis demonstrated incomplete sorted-subset sequencing notwithstanding large depth. Sequencing depth was a factor that was expected to affect clonotype sharing among donors.

In the CD4+ fraction, cells were divided into CD45RA+ naive and CD45RA-negative memory subsets. The specimen was memory CD4+ T cells sorted from blood. Sample subset: CD45RA-negative fraction. The V gene is TRBV19, the J gene TRBJ1-1; TRBD1 is a possible D gene (5 bases). This TCR came from a young man in good health. The CDR3 protein is CASSTPRQGTEAFF. CDR3 DNA: TGTGCCAGTAGTACCCCTCGGCAGGGCACTGAAGCTTTCTTT.